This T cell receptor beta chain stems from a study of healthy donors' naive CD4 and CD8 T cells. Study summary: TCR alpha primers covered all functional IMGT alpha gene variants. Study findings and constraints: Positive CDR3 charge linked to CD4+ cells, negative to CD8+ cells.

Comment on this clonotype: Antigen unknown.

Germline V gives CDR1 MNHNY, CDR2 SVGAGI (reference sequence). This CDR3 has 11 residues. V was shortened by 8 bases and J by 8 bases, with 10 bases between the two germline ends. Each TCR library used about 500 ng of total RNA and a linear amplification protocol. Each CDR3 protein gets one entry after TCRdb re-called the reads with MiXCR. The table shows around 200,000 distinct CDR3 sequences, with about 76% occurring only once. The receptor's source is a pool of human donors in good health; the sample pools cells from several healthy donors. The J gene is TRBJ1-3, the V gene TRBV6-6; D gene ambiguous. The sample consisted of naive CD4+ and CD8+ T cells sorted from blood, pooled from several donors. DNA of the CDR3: TGTGCCAGCGCAAGTGGCGACACCATATATTTT. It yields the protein CASASGDTIYF.